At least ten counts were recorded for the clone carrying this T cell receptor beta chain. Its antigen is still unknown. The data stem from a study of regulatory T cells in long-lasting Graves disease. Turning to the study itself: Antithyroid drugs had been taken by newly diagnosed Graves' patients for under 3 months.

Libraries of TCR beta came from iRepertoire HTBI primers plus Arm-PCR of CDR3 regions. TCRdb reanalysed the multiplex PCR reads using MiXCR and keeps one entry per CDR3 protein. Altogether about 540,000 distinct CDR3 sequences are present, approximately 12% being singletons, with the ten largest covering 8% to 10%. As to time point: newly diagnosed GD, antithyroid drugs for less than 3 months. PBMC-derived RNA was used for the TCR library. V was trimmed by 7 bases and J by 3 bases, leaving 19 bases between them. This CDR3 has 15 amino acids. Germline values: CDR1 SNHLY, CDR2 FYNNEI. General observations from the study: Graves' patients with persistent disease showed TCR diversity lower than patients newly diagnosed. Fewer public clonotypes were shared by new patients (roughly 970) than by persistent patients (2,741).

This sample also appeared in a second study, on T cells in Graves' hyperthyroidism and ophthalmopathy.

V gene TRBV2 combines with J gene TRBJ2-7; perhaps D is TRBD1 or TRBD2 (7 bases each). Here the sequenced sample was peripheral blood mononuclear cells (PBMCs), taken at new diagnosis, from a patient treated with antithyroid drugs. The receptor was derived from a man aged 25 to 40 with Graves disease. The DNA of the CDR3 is TGTGCCAGCACTCCCACAGGGGACTACAGCTACGAGCAGTACTTC. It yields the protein CASTPTGDYSYEQYF.